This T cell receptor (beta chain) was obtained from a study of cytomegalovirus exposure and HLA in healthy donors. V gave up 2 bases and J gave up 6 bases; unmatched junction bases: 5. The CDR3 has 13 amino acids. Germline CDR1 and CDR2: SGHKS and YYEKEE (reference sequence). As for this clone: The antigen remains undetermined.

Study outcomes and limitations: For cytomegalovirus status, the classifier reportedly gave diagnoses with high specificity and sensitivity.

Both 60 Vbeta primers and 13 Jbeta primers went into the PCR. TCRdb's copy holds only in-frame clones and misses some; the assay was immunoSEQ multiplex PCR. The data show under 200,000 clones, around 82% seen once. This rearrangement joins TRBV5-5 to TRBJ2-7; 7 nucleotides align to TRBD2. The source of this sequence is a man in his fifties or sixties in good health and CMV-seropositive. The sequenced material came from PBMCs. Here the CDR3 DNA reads TGTGCCAGCAGCTTTGAGGGAGGGCCCGAGCAGTACTTC. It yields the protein CASSFEGGPEQYF.